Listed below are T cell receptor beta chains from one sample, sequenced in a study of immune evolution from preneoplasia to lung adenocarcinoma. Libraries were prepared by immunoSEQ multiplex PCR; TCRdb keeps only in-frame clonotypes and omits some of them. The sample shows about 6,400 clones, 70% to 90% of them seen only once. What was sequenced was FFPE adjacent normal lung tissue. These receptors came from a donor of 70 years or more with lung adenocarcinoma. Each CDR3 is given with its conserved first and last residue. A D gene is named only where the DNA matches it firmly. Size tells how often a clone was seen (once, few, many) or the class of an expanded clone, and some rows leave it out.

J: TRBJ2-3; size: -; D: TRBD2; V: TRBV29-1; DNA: TGCAGCGTTGAAGGGGGAGCGGGAGCGGCAGATACGCAGTATTTT; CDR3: CSVEGGAGAADTQYF
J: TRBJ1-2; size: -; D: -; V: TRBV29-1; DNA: TGCAGCGTTGGCCGTCGGGTAGTTAACTATGGCTACACCTTC; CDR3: CSVGRRVVNYGYTF
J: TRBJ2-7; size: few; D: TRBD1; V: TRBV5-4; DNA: TGTGCCAGCACCCTCCAGGGGGCCATTAAGGAGCAGTACTTC; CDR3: CASTLQGAIKEQYF
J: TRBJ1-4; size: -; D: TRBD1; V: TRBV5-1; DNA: TGCGCCAGCGCCCCCAACGAACAGGGGGAAAAACTGTTTTTT; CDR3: CASAPNEQGEKLFF
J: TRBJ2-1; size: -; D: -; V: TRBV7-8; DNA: TGTGCCAGCAGCTTACAGCATGAGCAGTTCTTC; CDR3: CASSLQHEQFF
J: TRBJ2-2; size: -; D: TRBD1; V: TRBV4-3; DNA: TGCGCCAGCAGCCAAACGACAGGGGCTGGCACCGGGGAGCTGTTTTTT; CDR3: CASSQTTGAGTGELFF
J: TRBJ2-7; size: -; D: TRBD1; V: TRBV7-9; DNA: TGTGCCAGCATCCCCGGGACAGGGGGCGGGTACGAGCAGTACTTC; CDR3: CASIPGTGGGYEQYF
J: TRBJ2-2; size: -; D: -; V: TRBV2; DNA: TGTGCCAGCGGGAGAGCGAACACCGGGGAGCTGTTTTTT; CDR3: CASGRANTGELFF
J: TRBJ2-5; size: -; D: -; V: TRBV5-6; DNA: TGTGCCAGCAGCGAAGCGGGCGGGACAGCCTGGGAGACCCAGTACTTC; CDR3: CASSEAGGTAWETQYF
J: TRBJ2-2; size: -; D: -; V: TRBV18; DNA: TGTGCCAGCTCACCACCTTCGGGGCGAAACACCGGGGAGCTGTTTTTT; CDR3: CASSPPSGRNTGELFF
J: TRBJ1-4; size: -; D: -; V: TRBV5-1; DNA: TGCGCCAGCAGCTTGGTCAGGTGTCGGGAAAAACTGTTTTTT; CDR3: CASSLVRCREKLFF
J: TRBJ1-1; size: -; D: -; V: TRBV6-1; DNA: TGTGCCAGCAGTGAGCAGGGTAGCACTGAAGCTTTCTTT; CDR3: CASSEQGSTEAFF
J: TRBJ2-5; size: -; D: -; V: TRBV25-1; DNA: TGTGCCAGCGGGCAAGAGACCCAGTACTTC; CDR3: CASGQETQYF
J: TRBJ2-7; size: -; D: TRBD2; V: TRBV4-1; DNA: TGCGCCAGCAGCCACGAAGCGGGGTTCTACGAGCAGTACTTC; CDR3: CASSHEAGFYEQYF
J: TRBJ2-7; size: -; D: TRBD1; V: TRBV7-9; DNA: TGTGCCAGCAGCTTACAGACAGGGACCTACGAGCAGTACTTC; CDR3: CASSLQTGTYEQYF
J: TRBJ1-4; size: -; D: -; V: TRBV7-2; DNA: TGTGCCAGCAGCGACTTAGGAGAAAAACTGTTTTTT; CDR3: CASSDLGEKLFF
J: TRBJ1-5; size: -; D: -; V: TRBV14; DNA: TGTGCCAGCAGCCAAGCCGGGGGTAGATTTCAGCCCCAGCATTTT; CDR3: CASSQAGGRFQPQHF
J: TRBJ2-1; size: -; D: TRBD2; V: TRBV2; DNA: TGTGCCAGCAAGGGACTACCGTCTTCTGAGCAGTTCTTC; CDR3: CASKGLPSSEQFF
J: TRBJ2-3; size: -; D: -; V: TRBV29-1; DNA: TGCAGCGGCGACCAAGGGCAGGGGGGTACGCAGTATTTT; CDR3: CSGDQGQGGTQYF
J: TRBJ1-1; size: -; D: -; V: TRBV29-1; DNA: TGCAGCGCCGTGGGTGGGAACACTGAAGCTTTCTTT; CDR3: CSAVGGNTEAFF
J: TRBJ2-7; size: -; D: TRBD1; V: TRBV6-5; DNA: TGTGCCAGCAGGAAGGGTGGACAGGGAGGCTACGAGCAGTACTTC; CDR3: CASRKGGQGGYEQYF
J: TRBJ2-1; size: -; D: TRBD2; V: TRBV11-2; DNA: TGTGCCAGCAGCTCGGGGACTAGCGGTTATTCCTACAATGAGCAGTTCTTC; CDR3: CASSSGTSGYSYNEQFF
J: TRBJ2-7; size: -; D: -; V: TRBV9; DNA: TGTGCCAGCAGCGTAGCGTCTGGGTCCCCCTACGAGCAGTACTTC; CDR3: CASSVASGSPYEQYF
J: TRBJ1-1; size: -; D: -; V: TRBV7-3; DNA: TGTGCCAGCAGCTTAGTCAGGGACACTGAAGCTTTCTTT; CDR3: CASSLVRDTEAFF
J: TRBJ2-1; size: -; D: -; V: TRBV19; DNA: TGTGCCAGCGCCGCGGGTGACAGCCTAGGTTTCAATGAGCAGTTCTTC; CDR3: CASAAGDSLGFNEQFF
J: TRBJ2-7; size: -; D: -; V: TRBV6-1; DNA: TGTGCCAGCAGTGAGCAGGGGTACGAGCAGTACTTC; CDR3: CASSEQGYEQYF
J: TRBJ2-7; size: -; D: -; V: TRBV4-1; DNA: TGCGCCAGCAGTCTTACACTACAGGGTTACGAGCAGTACTTC; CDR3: CASSLTLQGYEQYF
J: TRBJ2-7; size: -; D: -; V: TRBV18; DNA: TGTGCCAGCTCACCGGGGGCCCTCTCCTACGAGCAGTACTTC; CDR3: CASSPGALSYEQYF
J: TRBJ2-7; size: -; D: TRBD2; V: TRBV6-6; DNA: TGTGCCAGCAGGGGGACTAGCGGGAGCTACGAGCAGTACTTC; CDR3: CASRGTSGSYEQYF
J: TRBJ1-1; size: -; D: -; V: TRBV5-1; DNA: TGCGCCAGCAGCTTAATTTTGGGAGGAGGAAACACTGAAGCTTTCTTT; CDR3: CASSLILGGGNTEAFF
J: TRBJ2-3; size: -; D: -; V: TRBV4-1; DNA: TGCGCCAGCAGCCAAGAGGCGAGACGAGATACGCAGTATTTT; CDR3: CASSQEARRDTQYF
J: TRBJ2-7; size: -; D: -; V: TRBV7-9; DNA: TGTGCCAGCAGCTCCTCCTACTACGAGCAGTACTTC; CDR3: CASSSSYYEQYF
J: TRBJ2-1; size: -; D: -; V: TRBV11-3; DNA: TGTGCCAGCAGCTTAGATCTTTCGGGACGAGTGTACAATGAGCAGTTCTTC; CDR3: CASSLDLSGRVYNEQFF
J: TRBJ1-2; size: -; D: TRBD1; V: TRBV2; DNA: TGTGCCAGCAGGGGAACCGGGACAGGGGGCTATGGCTACACCTTC; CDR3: CASRGTGTGGYGYTF
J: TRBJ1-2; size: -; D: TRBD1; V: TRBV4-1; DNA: TGCGCCAGCAGCCAAGATCCGGGGGGACAGTCCTATGGCTACACCTTC; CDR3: CASSQDPGGQSYGYTF
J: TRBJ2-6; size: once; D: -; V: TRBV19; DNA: TGTGCCAGTAGTATAAACGGGATTTGGGACGTCCTGACTTTC; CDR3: CASSINGIWDVLTF
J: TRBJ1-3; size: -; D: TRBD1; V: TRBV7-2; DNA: TGTGCCAGCAGCTTAGGGCAGGGGGCCGCGGGAAACACCATATATTTT; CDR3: CASSLGQGAAGNTIYF
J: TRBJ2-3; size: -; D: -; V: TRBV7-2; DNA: TGTGCCAGCAGCTTAATTGCGGGACGTGAAACAGATACGCAGTATTTT; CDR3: CASSLIAGRETDTQYF
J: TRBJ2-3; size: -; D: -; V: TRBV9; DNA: TGTGCCAGCAGCCCTAGTCGAACAGATACGCAGTATTTT; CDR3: CASSPSRTDTQYF
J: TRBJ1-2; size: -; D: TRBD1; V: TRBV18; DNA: TGTGCCAGCTCACGGGGACAGGGGTATGCCTATGGCTACACCTTC; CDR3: CASSRGQGYAYGYTF
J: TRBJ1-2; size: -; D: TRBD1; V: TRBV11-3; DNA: TGTGCCAGCAGCTCCCGACAGGGAAGGTATAAGGATGGCTACACCTTC; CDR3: CASSSRQGRYKDGYTF
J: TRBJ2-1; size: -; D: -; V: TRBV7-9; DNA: TGTGCCAGCGGTGGGGGATGGAATGAGCAGTTCTTC; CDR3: CASGGGWNEQFF
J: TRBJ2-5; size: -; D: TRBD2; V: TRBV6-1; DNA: TGTGCCAGCAGTGAAACCCCGGGACTAGCGGCTTTATGGTACTTC; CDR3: CASSETPGLAALWYF
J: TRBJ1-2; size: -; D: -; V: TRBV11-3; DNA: TGTGCCAGCAGTCCCGGACAGATCTATGGCTACACCTTC; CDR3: CASSPGQIYGYTF
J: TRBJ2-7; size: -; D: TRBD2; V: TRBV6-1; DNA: TGTGCCAGCAGAATAGCGGGATTATACGAGCAGTACTTC; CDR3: CASRIAGLYEQYF
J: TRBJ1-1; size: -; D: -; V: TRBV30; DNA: TGTGCCTGGAGCCACCGGGCTGAAGCTTTCTTT; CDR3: CAWSHRAEAFF
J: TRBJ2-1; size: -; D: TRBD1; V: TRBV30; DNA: TGTGCCTGGTCAACCGGGACAGGGGGCAATGAGCAGTTCTTC; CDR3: CAWSTGTGGNEQFF
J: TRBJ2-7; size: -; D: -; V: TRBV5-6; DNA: TGTGCCAGCAGCTTGGGTGGCGAGCAGTACTTC; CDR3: CASSLGGEQYF
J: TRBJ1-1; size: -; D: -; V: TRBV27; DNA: TGTGCCAGCAGTTTCTTAGGGGCCACTGAAGCTTTCTTT; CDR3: CASSFLGATEAFF
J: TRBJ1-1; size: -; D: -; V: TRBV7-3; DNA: TGTGCCAGCAGCTCTCACATGAACACTGAAGCTTTCTTT; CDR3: CASSSHMNTEAFF
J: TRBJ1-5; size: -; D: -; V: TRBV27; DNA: TGTGCCAGCAGTTTTCAGACCAATCAGCCCCAGCATTTT; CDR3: CASSFQTNQPQHF
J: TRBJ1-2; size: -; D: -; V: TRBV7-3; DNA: TGTGCCAGCAGCTTACGTGGGGCAGGGAACTATGGCTACACCTTC; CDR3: CASSLRGAGNYGYTF
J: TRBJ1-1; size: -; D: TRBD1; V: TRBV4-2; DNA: TGTGCCAGCAGCCAACCACAGGGGGCTTTAACCGAGGCTTTCTTT; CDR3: CASSQPQGALTEAFF
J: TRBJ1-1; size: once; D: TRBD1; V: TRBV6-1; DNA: TGTGCCAGCAGAGACAGGGGGGGTGTGACTGAAGCTTTCTTT; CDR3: CASRDRGGVTEAFF
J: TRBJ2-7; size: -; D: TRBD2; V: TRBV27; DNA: TGTGCCAGCAGTTTGGGACTAGCCAACTACGAGCAGTACTTC; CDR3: CASSLGLANYEQYF
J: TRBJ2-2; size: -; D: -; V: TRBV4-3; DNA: TGCGCCAGCAGCCAAGGGGACATCGGGATCGGGGAGCTGTTTTTT; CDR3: CASSQGDIGIGELFF
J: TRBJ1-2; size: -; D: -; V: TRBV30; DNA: TGTGCCTGGAGCGGACAGCCCTATGGCTACACCTTC; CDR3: CAWSGQPYGYTF
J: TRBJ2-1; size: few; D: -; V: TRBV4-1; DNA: TGCGCCAGCAGCCAAGATCGCGGACCATTGAATGAGCAGTTCTTC; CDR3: CASSQDRGPLNEQFF